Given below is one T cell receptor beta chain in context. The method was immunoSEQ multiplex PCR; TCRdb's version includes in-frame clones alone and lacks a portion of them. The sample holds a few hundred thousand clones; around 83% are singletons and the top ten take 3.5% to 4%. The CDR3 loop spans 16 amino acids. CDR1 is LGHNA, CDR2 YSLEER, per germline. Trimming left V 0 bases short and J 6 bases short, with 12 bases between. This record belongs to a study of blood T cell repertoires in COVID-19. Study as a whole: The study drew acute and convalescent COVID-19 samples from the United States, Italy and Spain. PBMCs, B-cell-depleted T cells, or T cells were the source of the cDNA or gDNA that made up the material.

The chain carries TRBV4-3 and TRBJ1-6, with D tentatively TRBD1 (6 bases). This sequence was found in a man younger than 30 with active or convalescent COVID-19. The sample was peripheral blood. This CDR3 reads CASSQDVQGSNSPLHF. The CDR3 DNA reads TGCGCCAGCAGCCAAGATGTGCAGGGGAGTAATTCACCCCTCCACTTT.